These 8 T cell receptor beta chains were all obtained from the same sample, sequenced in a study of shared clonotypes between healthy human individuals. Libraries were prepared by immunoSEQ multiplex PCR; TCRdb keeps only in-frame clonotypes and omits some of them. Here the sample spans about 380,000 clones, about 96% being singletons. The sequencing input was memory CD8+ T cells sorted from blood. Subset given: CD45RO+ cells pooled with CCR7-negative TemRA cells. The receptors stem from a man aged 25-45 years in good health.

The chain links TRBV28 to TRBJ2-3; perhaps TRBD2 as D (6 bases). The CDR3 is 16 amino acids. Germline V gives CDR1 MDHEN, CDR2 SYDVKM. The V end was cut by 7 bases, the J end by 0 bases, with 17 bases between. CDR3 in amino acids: CASIQTTGTSTDTQYF. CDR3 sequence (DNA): TGTGCCAGCATCCAAACAACCGGGACTAGCACAGATACGCAGTATTTT.

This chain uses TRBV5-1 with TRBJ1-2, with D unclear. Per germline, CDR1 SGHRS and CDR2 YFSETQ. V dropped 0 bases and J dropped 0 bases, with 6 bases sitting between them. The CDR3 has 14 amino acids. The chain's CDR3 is CASSLGLSNYGYTF. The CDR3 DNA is TGCGCCAGCAGCTTGGGGCTCTCTAACTATGGCTACACCTTC.

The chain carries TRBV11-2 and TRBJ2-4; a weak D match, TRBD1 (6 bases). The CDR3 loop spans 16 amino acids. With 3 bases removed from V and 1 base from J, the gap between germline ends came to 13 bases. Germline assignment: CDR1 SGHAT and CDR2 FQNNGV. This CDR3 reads CASSFSSTGAKNIQYF. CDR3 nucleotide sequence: TGTGCCAGCAGCTTTTCCAGCACAGGGGCCAAAAACATTCAGTACTTC. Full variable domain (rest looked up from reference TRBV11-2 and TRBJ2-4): EAGVAQSPRYKIIEKRQSVAFWCNPISGHATLYWYQQILGQGPKLLIQFQNNGVVDDSQLPKDRFSAERLKGVDSTLKIQPAKLEDSAVYLCASSFSSTGAKNIQYFGAGTRLSVL.

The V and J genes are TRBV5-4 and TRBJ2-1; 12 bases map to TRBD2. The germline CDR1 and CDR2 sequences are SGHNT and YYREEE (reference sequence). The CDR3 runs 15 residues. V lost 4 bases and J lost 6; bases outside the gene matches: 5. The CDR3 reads CASSITSGRPNEQFF. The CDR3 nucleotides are TGTGCCAGCAGCATTACTAGCGGGAGGCCCAATGAGCAGTTCTTC.

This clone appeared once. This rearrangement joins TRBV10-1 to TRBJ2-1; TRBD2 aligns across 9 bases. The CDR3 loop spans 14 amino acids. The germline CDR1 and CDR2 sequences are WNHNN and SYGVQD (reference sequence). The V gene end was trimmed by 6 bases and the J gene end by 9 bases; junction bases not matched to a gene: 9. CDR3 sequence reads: CASSPGLADGEQFF. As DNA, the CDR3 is TGCGCCAGCAGCCCGGGACTAGCCGACGGTGAGCAGTTCTTC.

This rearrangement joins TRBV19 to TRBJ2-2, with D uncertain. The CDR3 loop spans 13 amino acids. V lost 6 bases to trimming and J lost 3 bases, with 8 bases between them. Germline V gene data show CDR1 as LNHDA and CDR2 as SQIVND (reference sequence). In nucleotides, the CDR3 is TGTGCCAGTAGGGACCGCGACACCGGGGAGCTGTTTTTT. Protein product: CASRDRDTGELFF.

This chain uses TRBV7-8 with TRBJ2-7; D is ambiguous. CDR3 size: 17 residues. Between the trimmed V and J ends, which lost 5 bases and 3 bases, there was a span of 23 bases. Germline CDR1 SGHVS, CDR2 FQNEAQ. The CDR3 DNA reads TGTGCCAGCAGCCTAGAGGTCCGCCCAAGCCACCTCTACGAGCAGTACTTC. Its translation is CASSLEVRPSHLYEQYF.

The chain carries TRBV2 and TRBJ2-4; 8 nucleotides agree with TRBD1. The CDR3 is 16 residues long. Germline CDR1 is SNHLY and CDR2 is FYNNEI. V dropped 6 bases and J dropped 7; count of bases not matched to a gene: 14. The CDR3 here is CASSLIRTGFGNIQYF. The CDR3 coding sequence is TGTGCCAGCAGCCTAATTAGGACAGGGTTTGGGAACATTCAGTACTTC.